This TCR beta chain came from a study of blood T cell repertoires in COVID-19. The wider study: The United States, Italy and Spain provided the acute and convalescent COVID-19 samples. From T cells, B-cell-depleted T cells, or PBMCs came the material, which was cDNA or gDNA.

In the source study's methods: Researchers report that nucleated cell counts were estimated from reference gene primer amplification. Libraries were prepared by immunoSEQ multiplex PCR; TCRdb keeps only in-frame clonotypes and omits some of them. The DNA gave D and trimming, while V, J and clone size come from that table. Among approximately 34,000 clones listed, 65% to 85% were seen once. The ends lost 0 bases at V and 3 bases at J; junction bases unmatched: 5. This CDR3 is 16 amino acids long. Germline CDR1 and CDR2: MRHNA and SNTAGT. Followed longitudinally, the Seattle patients had been enrolled during active infection.

The receptor was derived from a man between 65 and 79 years old with COVID-19, enrolled during active disease. This rearrangement joins TRBV6-4 to TRBJ2-1; TRBD2 matches at 7 bases. Sequenced material: peripheral blood. CDR3 loop: CASSDSGGRLYNEQFF. CDR3 nucleotides: TGTGCCAGCAGTGACTCGGGAGGGAGACTCTACAATGAGCAGTTCTTC.